This T cell receptor beta chain is drawn from a study of spatial heterogeneity in lung cancer. Study-wide findings and caveats: Tumor mutation count correlated with how many alpha and beta TCRs expanded intratumorally.

Sample time point: sample taken at primary tumor resection. TCRdb re-called the 5' RACE reads with MiXCR, one entry per CDR3 protein. The sample includes some 15,000 distinct CDR3 sequences, around 7.3% of them seen just once. The V segment lost 2 bases and the J segment 2 bases; nucleotides outside the gene matches: 12. CDR1 LGHNA and CDR2 YNFKEQ come from the germline V gene. CDR3 length equals 18 residues. This clonotype was counted only a few times. Its antigen is still unknown. Sample: lung tumor tissue, taken at surgery. This rearrangement joins TRBV4-2 to TRBJ2-3; 8 positions match TRBD2. The sequence was collected from a male donor with early-stage non-small cell lung cancer. The CDR3 region has the DNA TGTGCCAGCAGCCAACAAGTTCGGGGAGCGGGAGCCACAGATACGCAGTATTTT. Protein product: CASSQQVRGAGATDTQYF.